The 7 T cell receptor beta chains presented below share a single source sample, sequenced in a study of blood T cell repertoires in COVID-19. Only in-frame clones appear in the TCRdb table, and some are missing; sequencing was by immunoSEQ multiplex PCR. The repertoire holds 380,000 or so clones, with approximately 90% as singletons. Sequenced input: PBMCs or T cells enriched from blood (not recorded which). All receptors derive from a woman in her thirties with acute COVID-19.

This chain links TRBV7-9 with TRBJ1-2; 8 positions match TRBD1. The germline gives CDR1 SEHNR, CDR2 FQNEAQ (reference sequence). The CDR3 extends over 14 amino acids. Unmatched junction bases numbered 2, after V lost 5 bases and J lost 0 bases. CDR3 region: CASSPDRANYGYTF. The CDR3 DNA follows: TGTGCCAGCAGCCCGGACAGGGCTAACTATGGCTACACCTTC. Based on the CDR3 plus reference TRBV7-9 and TRBJ1-2, the full variable domain is DTGVSQNPRHKITKRGQNVTFRCDPISEHNRLYWYRQTLGQGPEFLTYFQNEAQLEKSRLLSDRFSAERPKGSFSTLEIQRTEQGDSAMYLCASSPDRANYGYTFGSGTRLTVV.

The gene calls are TRBV10-3 and TRBJ1-2; D is ambiguous. Between the trimmed V and J ends, which lost 7 bases and 0 bases, there was a span of 9 bases. CDR1 is ENHRY and CDR2 is SYGVKD in the germline V gene. This CDR3 has 13 amino acids. In nucleotides, the CDR3 is TGTGCCATCATGGAGGGATCTAACTATGGCTACACCTTC. It specifies CAIMEGSNYGYTF.

This chain uses TRBV7-8 with TRBJ2-3, with 8 bases that match TRBD2. Germline assignment: CDR1 SGHVS and CDR2 FQNEAQ. Trimming cost V 1 base and J 2 bases; bases outside gene matches: 8. The CDR3 contains 17 residues. CDR3 DNA: TGTGCCAGCAGCTTAGGCGGGGGGCCCCTTTACACAGATACGCAGTATTTT. Translating gives CASSLGGGPLYTDTQYF.

A single count supports this clone. V and J are TRBV5-5 and TRBJ2-7; TRBD1 agrees at 9 bases. Germline V CDR1 and CDR2: SGHKS, YYEKEE (reference sequence). This CDR3 comprises 17 residues. V lost 1 base, J lost 5 bases, and 13 bases stayed unmatched. The CDR3 nucleotides read TGTGCCAGCAGCTTGCCCATCCGGGGACAGGGCATCAACGAGCAGTACTTC. Translating it yields CASSLPIRGQGINEQYF.

In this sample, this clone turned up once. The chain has TRBV5-1 and TRBJ2-7, with TRBD1 matching over 7 bases. The germline V gene has CDR1 SGHRS and CDR2 YFSETQ. The CDR3 consists of 14 residues. Trimming took 4 bases from V and 8 from J; bases not matched to a gene: 12. CDR3 in DNA: TGCGCCAGCAGCCCCAGTCCCGGGACAGTCCAGCAGTACTTC. Translation: CASSPSPGTVQQYF.

The chain employs TRBV7-3 and TRBJ2-3, with a tentative D call TRBD2 (6 bases). Trimming removed 1 base from V and 2 bases from J, with 19 bases in between. CDR1 SGHTA and CDR2 FQGTGA come from the germline V gene. The CDR3 loop spans 18 amino acids. The CDR3, as DNA: TGTGCCAGCAGCTTAATCGGGTCTAGCGACTGGGACACAGATACGCAGTATTTT. Protein sequence: CASSLIGSSDWDTDTQYF.

The chain is built from TRBV13 and TRBJ1-6; possibly TRBD1 for D (5 bases). The CDR3 runs 14 residues. V was trimmed by 1 base and J by 9 bases, leaving 10 bases between them. Germline V gives CDR1 PRHDT, CDR2 FYEKMQ (reference sequence). The CDR3: CASSLVGDSSPLHF. The CDR3 DNA is TGTGCCAGCAGCTTAGTAGGGGATAGTTCACCCCTCCACTTT.